The 10 T cell receptor beta chains below were found in one sample sequenced in a study of shared clonotypes between healthy human individuals. TCRdb keeps only in-frame clones here, not all; method: immunoSEQ multiplex PCR. The sample gives about 96,000 clones, almost 70% of which show up once; roughly 50% is in the top ten. Source material: memory CD8+ T cells sorted from blood. The sample's subset: CD45RO+ cells pooled with CCR7-negative TemRA cells. All receptors come from a man aged 25-45 years in good health.

This clone showed up just a few times. V is TRBV25-1 and J is TRBJ1-4; 7 bases align to TRBD1. The germline V gene has CDR1 MGHDK and CDR2 SYGVNS. CDR3 length: 17 amino acids. J was trimmed by 4 bases and V by 3 bases; bases with no gene match: 11. The CDR3 is CASSDPQTRDSNEKLFF. The CDR3 DNA reads TGTGCCAGCAGTGATCCCCAGACCCGGGACAGTAATGAAAAACTGTTTTTT.

The chain is built from TRBV11-2 and TRBJ1-4; D may be TRBD1 (6 bases). CDR1 and CDR2 (germline): SGHAT, FQNNGV. The CDR3 is 18 residues long. V dropped 4 bases and J dropped 4 bases, with 22 bases sitting between them. The CDR3, as DNA: TGTGCCAGCAGCTCACTGTTTGTAACAGGGCGGGATAATGAAAAACTGTTTTTT. The encoded protein is CASSSLFVTGRDNEKLFF.

The rearrangement uses TRBV7-9 and TRBJ1-3, with D uncertain. V dropped 11 bases and J dropped 6 bases, with 23 bases sitting between them. The CDR3 is 15 amino acids. Germline V gene data show CDR1 as SEHNR and CDR2 as FQNEAQ (reference sequence). CDR3 residues: CAVRSPGLKANTIYF. CDR3 sequence (DNA): TGTGCCGTAAGATCTCCGGGATTAAAAGCAAACACCATATATTTT.

The V gene is TRBV2, the J gene TRBJ2-7; D perhaps matches TRBD1 (6 bases). Per the germline V gene, CDR1 is SNHLY and CDR2 is FYNNEI. This CDR3 region has 15 residues. The V gene lost 1 base and the J gene lost 2 bases, with 12 bases spanning the gap. The DNA of the CDR3 is TGTGCCAGCAGTGAAGGGGCAGGGGTGACCTACGAGCAGTACTTC. Protein: CASSEGAGVTYEQYF.

This clone was seen ten or more times. This rearrangement joins TRBV11-2 to TRBJ2-1; 7 bases are a match to TRBD1. V shed 2 bases and J 3 bases; nucleotides not matched to a gene: 7. This CDR3 region has 16 residues. CDR1 and CDR2 (germline): SGHAT, FQNNGV. The DNA of the CDR3 is TGTGCCAGCAGCTTATACCGGGACAGAATCTACAATGAGCAGTTCTTC. Its protein is CASSLYRDRIYNEQFF.

In its sample, this clone was seen a few times. The rearrangement uses TRBV29-1 and TRBJ2-1; 8 nucleotides line up with TRBD1. Germline-derived CDR1 and CDR2 are SQVTM and ANQGSEA. This CDR3 has 14 amino acids. Germline trimming cut 1 base from V and 7 bases from J; bases unmatched to any gene: 6. The CDR3 here is CSVEGQGAENEQFF. As DNA, the CDR3 is TGCAGCGTTGAAGGGCAGGGGGCGGAAAATGAGCAGTTCTTC.

V gene TRBV27 combines with J gene TRBJ2-7; D remains unclear. Trimming removed 7 bases at V and 6 bases at J, with 19 bases between. There are 14 residues in the CDR3. Germline lookup yields CDR1 MNHEY and CDR2 SMNVEV (reference sequence). DNA for the CDR3: TGTGCCAGCACCCCGCATGACGGATTTGGCGAGCAGTACTTC. Protein product: CASTPHDGFGEQYF.

This clone was counted a single time. The V call is TRBV5-6, the J call TRBJ2-1; tentatively, D is TRBD2 (6 bases). The CDR3 loop spans 14 amino acids. Trimming cost V 2 bases and J 4 bases, with 10 bases left between them. Germline V lookup: CDR1 SGHDT, CDR2 YYEEEE. DNA for the CDR3: TGTGCCAGCAGCTTAGCGGGCCCATACAATGAGCAGTTCTTC. The encoded protein is CASSLAGPYNEQFF.

This chain joins TRBV7-9 and TRBJ2-1; tentatively, D is TRBD1 (5 bases). The CDR3 contains 15 residues. V was shortened by 5 bases and J by 4 bases, with 15 bases between the two germline ends. CDR1 and CDR2 (germline): SEHNR, FQNEAQ (reference sequence). Here the CDR3 DNA reads TGTGCCAGCAGCCGGACACTCGACCAATACAATGAGCAGTTCTTC. Its protein product is CASSRTLDQYNEQFF.

J is TRBJ1-3 and V is TRBV5-1; the D is unclear. This CDR3 has 15 amino acids. Germline CDR1 reads SGHRS; CDR2 reads YFSETQ. The V and J ends lost 0 bases and 0 bases respectively, with 7 bases between them. The chain's CDR3 is CASSLGPVSGNTIYF. CDR3 sequence (DNA): TGCGCCAGCAGCTTGGGACCGGTCTCTGGAAACACCATATATTTT.